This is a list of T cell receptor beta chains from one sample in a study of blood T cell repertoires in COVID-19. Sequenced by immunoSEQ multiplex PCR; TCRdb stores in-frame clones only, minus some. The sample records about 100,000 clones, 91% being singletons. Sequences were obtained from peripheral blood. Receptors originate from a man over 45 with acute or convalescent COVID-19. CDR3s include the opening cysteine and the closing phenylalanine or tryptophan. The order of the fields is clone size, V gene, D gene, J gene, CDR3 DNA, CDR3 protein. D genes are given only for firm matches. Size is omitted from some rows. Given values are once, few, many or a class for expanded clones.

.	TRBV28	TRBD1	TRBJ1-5	TGTGCCAGTGGGACAGTGAGGAATCAGCCCCAGCATTTT	CASGTVRNQPQHF
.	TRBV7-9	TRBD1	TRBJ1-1	TGTGCCAGCAGCTTAGGGCAGGGGGCGGGCACTGAAGCTTTCTTT	CASSLGQGAGTEAFF
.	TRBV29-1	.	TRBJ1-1	TGCAGCGTTCCTCCCCCAGGGGTTGCCACTGAAGCTTTCTTT	CSVPPPGVATEAFF
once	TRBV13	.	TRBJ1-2	TGTGCCAGCAGCTTCACAACCGCTCAGTATGGCTACACCTTC	CASSFTTAQYGYTF
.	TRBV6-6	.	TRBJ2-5	TGTGCCAGCAGTTTAAAAGAGACCCAGTACTTC	CASSLKETQYF
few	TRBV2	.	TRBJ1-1	TGTGCCAGCAGTGACGGTCTTAACACTGAAGCTTTCTTT	CASSDGLNTEAFF
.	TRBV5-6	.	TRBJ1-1	TGTGCCAGCAGCTTCGCGACAGGCCGGAACACTGAAGCTTTCTTT	CASSFATGRNTEAFF
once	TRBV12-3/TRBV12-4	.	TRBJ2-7	TGTGCCAGCAGTTTAAGAGGGACCTACGAGCAGTACTTC	CASSLRGTYEQYF
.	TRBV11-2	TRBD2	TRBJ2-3	TGTGCCAGCAGCTTCGGACTAGCGGGGGGGCCAGATACGCAGTATTTT	CASSFGLAGGPDTQYF
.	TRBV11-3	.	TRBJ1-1	TGTGCCAGCAGCGAGGGTGGGAACACTGAAGCTTTCTTT	CASSEGGNTEAFF
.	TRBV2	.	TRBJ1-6	TGTGCCAGCAGGGATGGGACAACCTTCGGCTCACCCCTCCACTTT	CASRDGTTFGSPLHF
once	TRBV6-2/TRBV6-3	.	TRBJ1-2	TGTGCCAGCAGCCCCGATCTGGGGGAGGAAAACTATGGCTACACCTTC	CASSPDLGEENYGYTF
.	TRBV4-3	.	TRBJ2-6	TGCGCCAGCAGCCAAGCCAACAGGGTTGGGGCCAACGTCCTGACTTTC	CASSQANRVGANVLTF
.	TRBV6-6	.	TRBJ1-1	TGTGCCAGCAGTCAGCAACAGGGCACTGAAGCTTTCTTT	CASSQQQGTEAFF
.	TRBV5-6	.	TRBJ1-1	TGTGCCAGCAGCCCCGAGGCAGGGTTCAACTCTGAAGCTTTCTTT	CASSPEAGFNSEAFF
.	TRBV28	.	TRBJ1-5	TGTGCCAGCAGTTTAGGAGGGTCGAGTCAGCCCCAGCATTTT	CASSLGGSSQPQHF
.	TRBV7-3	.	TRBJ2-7	TGTGCCAGCAGCCCAGGGGGGCTTTACGAGCAGTACTTC	CASSPGGLYEQYF
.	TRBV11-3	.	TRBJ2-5	TGTGCCAGCAGCCCAGAGGGAGTTACCCAGTACTTC	CASSPEGVTQYF
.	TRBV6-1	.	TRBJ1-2	TGTGCCAGCAGTGACGGGGGTGAGGGCTACACCTTC	CASSDGGEGYTF
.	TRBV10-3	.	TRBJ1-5	TGTGCCATCAGTGAAACCGGCGGCAGGACAAATCAGCCCCAGCATTTT	CAISETGGRTNQPQHF
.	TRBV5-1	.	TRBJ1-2	TGCGCCAGCAGCTCCTTACAGGGATTTGGCGATAACTATGGCTACACCTTC	CASSSLQGFGDNYGYTF
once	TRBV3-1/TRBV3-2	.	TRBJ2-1	TGTGCCAGCAGCCATTACGGGGGAATCTACAATGAGCAGTTCTTC	CASSHYGGIYNEQFF
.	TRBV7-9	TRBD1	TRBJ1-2	TGTGCCAGCAGCTTAGGCCGGGACAGAAGGGATGGCTACACCTTC	CASSLGRDRRDGYTF
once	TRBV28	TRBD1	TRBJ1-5	TGTGCCAGCAGTCCCGGACAGGGGAGCCAGCCCCAGCATTTT	CASSPGQGSQPQHF
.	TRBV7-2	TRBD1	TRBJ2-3	TGTGCCAGCAGCTTAGGAGGGGACAGGGTCACAGATACGCAGTATTTT	CASSLGGDRVTDTQYF
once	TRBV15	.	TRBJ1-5	TGTGCCACCAGCCCCGGTACGTTCCAGCCCCAGCATTTT	CATSPGTFQPQHF
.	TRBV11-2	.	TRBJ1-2	TGTGCCAGCAGCTTCGCAGGGGCTCACTATGGCTACACCTTC	CASSFAGAHYGYTF
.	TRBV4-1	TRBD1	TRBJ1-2	TGCGCCAGCAGCACCCGGACAGGAAAAGATGGCTACACCTTC	CASSTRTGKDGYTF
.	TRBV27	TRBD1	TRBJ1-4	TGTGCCAGCAGTTTGGGGACAGGGAGGGCAACTAATGAAAAACTGTTTTTT	CASSLGTGRATNEKLFF
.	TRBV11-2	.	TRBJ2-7	TGTGCCAGCAGGACTACTAGCACAGGTTACGAGCAGTACTTC	CASRTTSTGYEQYF
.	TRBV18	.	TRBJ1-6	TGTGCCAGCTCAGGAGACAGAGGGGGAAGGTCACCCCTCCACTTT	CASSGDRGGRSPLHF
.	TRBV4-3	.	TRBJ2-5	TGCGCCAGCAGCCAAGAACAGTCTAGCCCAGAGACCCAGTACTTC	CASSQEQSSPETQYF
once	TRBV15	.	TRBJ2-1	TGTGCCACCAGCAACGCATTGAGCTCCTACAATGAGCAGTTCTTC	CATSNALSSYNEQFF
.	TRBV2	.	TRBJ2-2	TGTGCCAGCAGGGAGACCGGGACACCTGCCTCTCGAGTGTTTTTT	CASRETGTPASRVFF
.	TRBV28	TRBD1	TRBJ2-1	TGTGCCAGCAGGACCCCGACAGGGACGGGCAATGAGCAGTTCTTC	CASRTPTGTGNEQFF
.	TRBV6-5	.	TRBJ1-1	TGTGCCAGCAGCCTGGACAAGATAAATGAAGCTTTCTTT	CASSLDKINEAFF
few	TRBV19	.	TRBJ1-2	TGTGCCAGTAGTATAAGTTCGGGAAACTATGGCTACACCTTC	CASSISSGNYGYTF
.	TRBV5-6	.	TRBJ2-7	TGTGCCAGCAGCTTGGGGAGGACAGTTGGTTCCTACGAGCAGTACTTC	CASSLGRTVGSYEQYF
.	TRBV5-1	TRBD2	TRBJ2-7	TGCGCCAGCAGCGTGGGACTAGCGGGGGTTTTAACCCTCGAGCAGTACTTC	CASSVGLAGVLTLEQYF
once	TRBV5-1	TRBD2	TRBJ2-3	TGCGCCAGCAGCTCAGGGGCGGCGGGGGGTACAGATACGCAGTATTTT	CASSSGAAGGTDTQYF